Here is one TCR beta chain with its context. Sequenced by immunoSEQ multiplex PCR; TCRdb stores in-frame clones only, minus some. The sample includes about 100,000 clones, around 92% of them seen just once. The data are from a study of siplizumab effects on memory and regulatory T cells. Losses at the gene ends were 5 bases for V and 3 bases for J; bases not matched to a gene: 4. From germline, CDR1 is LNHDA and CDR2 SQIVND (reference sequence). The CDR3 contains 13 residues. The source material was CD4+ T cells sorted from blood. This sequence joins TRBV19 and TRBJ2-7; 7 bases match TRBD1. The TCR originated in a human donor in good health. In nucleotides, the CDR3 is TGTGCCAGTAGTCGGGACAGCTACTACGAGCAGTACTTC. Its translation: CASSRDSYYEQYF.